These 25 T cell receptor beta chains share one sample of origin, sequenced in a study of blood T cells in healthy people across ages. PCR was performed a second time for roughly 7 to 11 cycles using a sample-barcoded 5' primer and a J-beta primer mix. TCRdb re-analysed the 5' RACE reads in MiXCR, keeping a single row per CDR3 protein. Of under 1 million distinct CDR3 sequences in the sample, around two fifths were seen once. Sequencing was performed on blood. These receptors were taken from a man aged 55-75 years in good health.

The genes are TRBV14 and TRBJ1-2, with a weak D call TRBD1 (5 bases). The V gene lost 5 bases and the J gene lost 3 bases, with 13 bases spanning the gap. Germline CDR1 SGHDN, CDR2 FVKESK. This CDR3 spans 14 amino acids. CDR3: CASSGLQGDYGYTF. CDR3 in DNA: TGTGCCAGCAGCGGACTCCAAGGGGACTATGGCTACACCTTC.

This clonotype occurred a few times. This chain joins TRBV7-9 and TRBJ2-1; 9 bases fit TRBD1. The V gene's germline CDR1 is SEHNR and CDR2 FQNEAQ (reference sequence). V trimming: 6 bases; J trimming: 7 bases; junction bases outside the gene matches: 7. The CDR3 loop spans 14 amino acids. The CDR3 region is CASRPDRGWNEQFF. The CDR3 coding sequence is TGTGCCAGCAGACCGGACAGGGGATGGAATGAGCAGTTCTTC.

The chain's CDR3 is CSAGGGGYGRNTEAFF. In DNA form, the CDR3 reads TGCAGTGCTGGGGGGGGAGGGTATGGTAGGAACACTGAAGCTTTCTTT. The J gene is TRBJ1-1, the V gene TRBV20-1; D possibly corresponds to TRBD1 (5 bases). This CDR3 comprises 16 residues. Germline values: CDR1 DFQATT, CDR2 SNEGSKA (reference sequence). V lost 5 bases and J 1 base, leaving 20 bases between the germline ends.

This clonotype was detected a few times. The CDR3 DNA reads as TGCGCCAGCAGCCAAGTGTGGGTGGGGAGTGAGACCCAGTACTTC. Its translation is CASSQVWVGSETQYF. The chain joins TRBV4-3 to TRBJ2-5, with a tentative D call TRBD2 (5 bases). The CDR3 runs to 15 residues. Germline lookup yields CDR1 LGHNA and CDR2 YSLEER. The V and J ends lost 1 base and 5 bases respectively, with 14 bases between them.

This clonotype has only a few counts. This chain connects TRBV29-1 to TRBJ1-5, with 8 bases lining up with TRBD1. The V gene's germline CDR1 is SQVTM and CDR2 ANQGSEA. The CDR3 has 13 amino acids. The J segment lost 13 bases and the V segment lost 7 bases, leaving 15 bases of the junction unmatched. The CDR3 is CSAGEPSGGRQHF. The CDR3 DNA reads TGCAGCGCAGGAGAGCCCTCAGGGGGCCGTCAGCATTTT.

This chain uses TRBV19 with TRBJ2-4, with 8 bases fitting TRBD1. Near its end, the DNA agrees better with TRBJ2-7, so the J call may be wrong. The CDR3 runs 15 residues. From germline, CDR1 is LNHDA and CDR2 SQIVND (reference sequence). The CDR3 here is CASSYPGQAAYEQYF. DNA of the CDR3: TGTGCCAGTAGTTATCCGGGACAGGCTGCCTACGAGCAGTACTTC.

The rearrangement links TRBV20-1 to TRBJ1-4; D is ambiguous. Per the germline V gene, CDR1 is DFQATT and CDR2 is SNEGSKA (reference sequence). The CDR3 sequence is 15 residues long. V was clipped by 6 bases and J by 3 bases, with 17 bases between them. CDR3 amino acids: CSAGRGRAPNEKLFF. CDR3 coding DNA: TGCAGTGCAGGGCGTGGGAGGGCTCCTAATGAAAAACTGTTTTTT.

This clonotype was counted only a few times. This chain connects TRBV7-3 to TRBJ2-5, with 9 bases matching TRBD2. The length of the CDR3 is 16 residues. V was pared by 2 bases and J by 1 base, with 5 bases of the junction left unmatched. The germline CDR1 and CDR2 sequences are SGHTA and FQGTGA. CDR3 nucleotide sequence: TGTGCCAGCAGCTTAGTAGGCGGGGGGGTCCAAGAGACCCAGTACTTC. Residues: CASSLVGGGVQETQYF. The complete variable domain, with remaining parts taken from reference TRBV7-3 and TRBJ2-5, reads GAGVSQTPSNKVTEKGKYVELRCDPISGHTALYWYRQSLGQGPEFLIYFQGTGAADDSGLPNDRFFAVRPEGSVSTLKIQRTERGDSAVYLCASSLVGGGVQETQYFGPGTRLLVL.

This clonotype has only a few counts. The chain links TRBV20-1 to TRBJ2-2; D not certain. The CDR3 has 14 amino acids. V lost 5 bases to trimming and J lost 4 bases, with 14 bases between them. The germline V gene encodes CDR1 DFQATT and CDR2 SNEGSKA (reference sequence). CDR3 sequence (DNA): TGCAGTGCTCCCCTGCTGTCGCCCACCGGGGAGCTGTTTTTT. Its protein product is CSAPLLSPTGELFF.

The genes are TRBV5-6 and TRBJ1-5; possible D gene TRBD1, 6 bases. The CDR3 consists of 15 residues. Trimming took 2 bases from V and 7 from J, leaving 16 bases between them. Germline V gene lookup returns CDR1 SGHDT and CDR2 YYEEEE. The CDR3 DNA reads as TGTGCCAGCAGCTTCAGCAGGGGCGGGGGCCAGCCCCAGCATTTT. It is translated as CASSFSRGGGQPQHF.

The chain employs TRBV15 and TRBJ2-3, with 7 bases identical to TRBD1. Germline loops: CDR1 LNHNV, CDR2 YYDKDF (reference sequence). V shed 0 bases, J shed 0 bases, and the junction held 6 bases outside the gene matches. This CDR3 region has 17 residues. The chain's CDR3 is CATSRDFTGVSTDTQYF. CDR3 DNA: TGTGCCACCAGCAGAGATTTCACAGGGGTTAGCACAGATACGCAGTATTTT. Combining the CDR3 with reference TRBV15 and TRBJ2-3 gives the whole variable domain DAMVIQNPRYQVTQFGKPVTLSCSQTLNHNVMYWYQQKSSQAPKLLFHYYDKDFNNEADTPDNFQSRRPNTSFCFLDIRSPGLGDTAMYLCATSRDFTGVSTDTQYFGPGTRLTVL.

The CDR3: CASILGGAGYTF. As DNA, the CDR3 is TGTGCCAGCATCCTTGGGGGCGCGGGCTACACCTTC. The chain carries TRBV2 and TRBJ1-2, with D possibly matching TRBD1 (6 bases). Trimming left V 7 bases short and J 8 bases short, with 14 bases between. CDR3 length: 12 amino acids. Germline V lookup: CDR1 SNHLY, CDR2 FYNNEI. The full variable domain, with the rest looked up from reference TRBV2 and TRBJ1-2, is EPEVTQTPSHQVTQMGQEVILRCVPISNHLYFYWYRQILGQKVEFLVSFYNNEISEKSEIFDDQFSVERPDGSNFTLKIRSTKLEDSAMYFCASILGGAGYTFGSGTRLTVV.

The chain employs TRBV4-1 and TRBJ2-7, with a tentative D call TRBD1 (6 bases). The V gene lost 4 bases and the J gene lost 6 bases, with 13 bases spanning the gap. CDR3 length: 13 residues. Germline V CDR1 and CDR2: MGHRA, YSYEKL. This CDR3 reads CASSPDSVGEQYF. The CDR3 DNA follows: TGCGCCAGCAGCCCGGACAGCGTCGGCGAGCAGTACTTC.

CDR3 residues: CASSQHDQNTEAFF. DNA of the CDR3: TGCGCCAGCAGCCAACACGACCAGAACACTGAAGCTTTCTTT. The V and J genes are TRBV4-1 and TRBJ1-1, with D unresolved. The length of the CDR3 is 14 residues. The V end was cut by 2 bases, the J end by 1 base, with 8 bases between. The germline V gene has CDR1 MGHRA and CDR2 YSYEKL.

The rearrangement uses TRBV5-5 and TRBJ2-3; no firm D call. Per the germline V gene, CDR1 is SGHKS and CDR2 is YYEKEE (reference sequence). V was clipped by 4 bases and J by 6 bases, with 18 bases between them. CDR3 length: 15 amino acids. The CDR3 spells CASSNGPLTPDTQYF. The CDR3 nucleotides read TGTGCCAGCAGCAATGGACCTCTAACCCCGGATACGCAGTATTTT.

The chain joins TRBV10-2 to TRBJ1-1, with 8 bases aligning to TRBD1. The CDR3 has 13 residues. Losses at the gene ends were 7 bases for V and 5 bases for J; bases not matched to a gene: 6. Germline V gene lookup returns CDR1 WSHSY and CDR2 SAAADI. CDR3 DNA sequence: TGCGCCAGCAAAGACAGGGGAGTAACTGAAGCTTTCTTT. Translation: CASKDRGVTEAFF.

This clonotype was found a few times. The junction departs from the called germline gene at one end, perhaps through a read error. The CDR3 loop is CASSLQHQETQYF. CDR3 sequence (DNA): TGTGCCAGCAGTTTACAGCACCAGGAGACCCAGTACTTC. The V and J genes are TRBV12-3 or TRBV12-4 and TRBJ2-5, with D unclear. CDR3 length equals 13 residues.

In this sample, this clonotype turned up a few times. V gene TRBV12-3 or TRBV12-4 combines with J gene TRBJ2-5, with D maybe TRBD2 (6 bases). Trimming shortened V by 5 bases and J by 4 bases, and 14 bases separated the two germline ends. This CDR3 has 14 residues. Here the CDR3 DNA reads TGTGCCAGCAGTCGGCTCGGGGGTCCAGAGACCCAGTACTTC. Translated, it gives CASSRLGGPETQYF.

The chain combines TRBV20-1 with TRBJ2-1; 12 bases line up with TRBD2. The CDR3 spans 16 residues. CDR1 is DFQATT and CDR2 is SNEGSKA in the germline V gene (reference sequence). The V gene end was trimmed by 6 bases and the J gene end by 4 bases; junction bases not matched to a gene: 10. The CDR3 region has the DNA TGCAGTGCCCCAAACCGACTAGCGGGGGTATACAATGAGCAGTTCTTC. It is translated as CSAPNRLAGVYNEQFF.

This clonotype was counted a few times. The V call is TRBV6-2 or TRBV6-3, the J call TRBJ2-1, with 8 bases lining up with TRBD2. CDR1 MNHEY and CDR2 SVGEGT come from the germline V gene. The V and J ends lost 6 bases and 2 bases, in that order; junction bases with no gene match: 9. CDR3 length equals 16 residues. The CDR3: CASRQAGGGTYNEQFF. CDR3 nucleotide sequence: TGTGCCAGCAGGCAGGCGGGGGGCGGGACCTACAATGAGCAGTTCTTC.

The chain uses TRBV7-8 and TRBJ2-5; TRBD1 agrees at 9 bases. The ends lost 0 bases at V and 11 bases at J; junction bases unmatched: 13. The germline V gene has CDR1 SGHVS and CDR2 FQNEAQ. This CDR3 is 16 amino acids long. This chain's CDR3 is CASSLATGTGLDEQYF. The CDR3 nucleotides are TGTGCCAGCAGCTTAGCGACCGGGACAGGGCTCGATGAGCAGTACTTC.

The chain joins TRBV14 to TRBJ2-1; 11 bases agree with TRBD2. This CDR3 contains 19 residues. CDR1 is SGHDN and CDR2 is FVKESK in the germline V gene. V gave up 3 bases and J gave up 7 bases; unmatched junction bases: 17. CDR3 residues: CASSHFLAGGTLQRNEQFF. The DNA of the CDR3 is TGTGCCAGCAGCCATTTCCTAGCGGGGGGTACCCTCCAGCGGAATGAGCAGTTCTTC. Full variable domain (missing parts from reference TRBV14 and TRBJ2-1): EAGVTQFPSHSVIEKGQTVTLRCDPISGHDNLYWYRRVMGKEIKFLLHFVKESKQDESGMPNNRFLAERTGGTYSTLKVQPAELEDSGVYFCASSHFLAGGTLQRNEQFFGPGTRLTVL.

This chain joins TRBV24-1 and TRBJ2-1, with a possible D match to TRBD1 (5 bases). CDR3 length equals 16 residues. Between the trimmed V and J ends, which lost 1 base and 7 bases, there was a span of 16 bases. The germline V gene has CDR1 KGHDR and CDR2 SFDVKD. The DNA for the CDR3 is TGTGCCACCAGTGATTTAGGGGCAGGGAAGGCGAATGAGCAGTTCTTC. Amino acids: CATSDLGAGKANEQFF.

This clonotype was recorded at least ten times. The chain recombines TRBV7-2 with TRBJ2-7, with 11 positions matching TRBD2. V shed 9 bases, J shed 7 bases, and the junction held 8 bases outside the gene matches. The germline V gene has CDR1 SGHTA and CDR2 FQGNSA. CDR3 length equals 13 residues. The CDR3 loop is CASALAGGNEQYF. CDR3 nucleotides: TGTGCCAGTGCCTTAGCGGGGGGGAATGAGCAGTACTTC. Looking up the rest from reference TRBV7-2 and TRBJ2-7 gives the full variable domain: GAGVSQSPSNKVTEKGKDVELRCDPISGHTALYWYRQSLGQGLEFLIYFQGNSAPDKSGLPSDRFSAERTGGSVSTLTIQRTQQEDSAVYLCASALAGGNEQYFGPGTRLTVT.

A word on this clonotype: No DNA is shown, since the ends of the CDR3 on it are uncertain; the CDR3 is the one TCRdb lists. This chain links TRBV9 with TRBJ1-2; the table gives TRBD1 as D, unverified against the DNA. Germline CDR1 and CDR2: SGDLS and YYNGEE. Inclusive of both ends, the CDR3 amounts to 15 amino acids. This CDR3 reads CASSPSWSEVGAGTF.